Below, 29 T cell receptor beta chains from the same sample are listed, as sequenced in a study of radiotherapy plus CTLA-4 blockade in lung cancer. TCRdb's table, derived via immunoSEQ multiplex PCR, lists solely in-frame clones and lacks some. The sample has some 98,000 clones; approximately 85% are singletons. The source material was peripheral blood, sampled from a patient treated with radiotherapy plus ipilimumab. These receptors all stem from a human donor with non-small cell lung cancer who had a partial response to radiotherapy plus ipilimumab.

This rearrangement joins TRBV2 to TRBJ1-2; TRBD1 agrees at 8 bases. The CDR3 is 14 residues long. The germline V gene has CDR1 SNHLY and CDR2 FYNNEI. The J segment lost 4 bases and the V segment lost 1 base, leaving 2 bases of the junction unmatched. The CDR3 sequence: CASSEGTGFYGYTF. The CDR3 DNA reads TGTGCCAGCAGTGAAGGGACAGGGTTCTATGGCTACACCTTC.

The V and J genes are TRBV10-1 and TRBJ2-2; 9 positions match TRBD2. Trimming removed 6 bases from V and 1 base from J; junction bases left unmatched: 0. Germline lookup yields CDR1 WNHNN and CDR2 SYGVQD (reference sequence). The CDR3 is 14 amino acids. DNA for the CDR3: TGCGCCAGCAGGACTAGCGGGAACACCGGGGAGCTGTTTTTT. This gives the protein CASRTSGNTGELFF.

This clone was seen just once. The chain links TRBV7-2 to TRBJ2-1, with 10 positions matching TRBD1. V was clipped by 10 bases and J by 3 bases; unmatched bases: 9. The CDR3 length is 15 residues. CDR1 and CDR2 (germline): SGHTA, FQGNSA. The CDR3 DNA follows: TGTGCCACGAGAAGGGGACAGGGGCTCTACAATGAGCAGTTCTTC. Translating gives CATRRGQGLYNEQFF.

V gene TRBV5-5 combines with J gene TRBJ2-1; D perhaps matches TRBD1 (6 bases). Per germline, CDR1 SGHKS and CDR2 YYEKEE (reference sequence). The CDR3 contains 15 residues. The V and J ends lost 4 bases and 8 bases respectively, with 19 bases between them. CDR3 region: CASSPLRQTGYEQFF. In nucleotides, the CDR3 is TGTGCCAGCAGCCCCTTGAGGCAGACAGGCTATGAGCAGTTCTTC.

The rearrangement uses TRBV7-9 and TRBJ1-3; D call uncertain. Trimming took 5 bases from V and 0 from J, leaving 11 bases between them. The germline gives CDR1 SEHNR, CDR2 FQNEAQ (reference sequence). This CDR3 contains 15 residues. The CDR3 sequence: CASSTGGLSGNTIYF. CDR3 sequence (DNA): TGTGCCAGCAGCACCGGAGGGCTCTCTGGAAACACCATATATTTT. The full variable domain, its missing parts supplied by reference TRBV7-9 and TRBJ1-3, is DTGVSQNPRHKITKRGQNVTFRCDPISEHNRLYWYRQTLGQGPEFLTYFQNEAQLEKSRLLSDRFSAERPKGSFSTLEIQRTEQGDSAMYLCASSTGGLSGNTIYFGEGSWLTVV.

This sequence joins TRBV19 and TRBJ2-5; 7 nucleotides align to TRBD1. The germline gives CDR1 LNHDA, CDR2 SQIVND (reference sequence). The CDR3 is made up of 14 amino acids. The ends lost 4 bases at V and 4 bases at J; junction bases unmatched: 6. The CDR3 DNA reads TGTGCCAGTAGTAAGGGATACAGGGGAGAGACCCAGTACTTC. It specifies CASSKGYRGETQYF.

The genes are TRBV4-3 and TRBJ2-2; perhaps TRBD2 as D (6 bases). CDR1 is LGHNA and CDR2 is YSLEER in the germline V gene. Trimming stripped 4 bases from V and 6 bases from J, with 9 bases between. The CDR3 extends over 13 amino acids. This CDR3 is CASSLRGPGELFF. CDR3 DNA: TGCGCCAGCAGCCTGCGGGGTCCCGGGGAGCTGTTTTTT.

The genes are TRBV7-9 and TRBJ2-7; D ambiguous. Looked up from germline, CDR1 is SEHNR and CDR2 is FQNEAQ (reference sequence). The CDR3 runs to 11 residues. V lost 2 bases to trimming and J lost 6 bases, with 5 bases between them. CDR3 nucleotides: TGTGCCAGCAGCTTATCGTTCGAGCAGTACTTC. Translated: CASSLSFEQYF.

The genes are TRBV7-9 and TRBJ1-4; D ambiguous. Trimming removed 8 bases at V and 0 bases at J, with 10 bases between. Germline lookup yields CDR1 SEHNR and CDR2 FQNEAQ (reference sequence). The CDR3 length is 14 residues. CDR3 sequence reads: CASGERATNEKLFF. The CDR3 coding sequence is TGTGCCAGCGGCGAGAGGGCAACTAATGAAAAACTGTTTTTT.

The rearrangement uses TRBV7-9 and TRBJ1-1, with D possibly being TRBD1 (6 bases). The CDR3 is 14 amino acids. Deletions cut 5 bases from V and 5 bases from J, with 15 bases between. In germline, CDR1 is SEHNR, CDR2 FQNEAQ (reference sequence). This CDR3 reads CASSRVTGITEAFF. The DNA of the CDR3 is TGTGCCAGCAGCCGCGTTACAGGGATTACTGAAGCTTTCTTT.

This clone came up a few times. The chain carries TRBV7-9 and TRBJ1-2; 7 bases are shared with TRBD1. The germline CDR1 and CDR2 sequences are SEHNR and FQNEAQ (reference sequence). With 10 bases clipped from V and 7 bases from J, the junction kept 6 bases outside the gene matches. The CDR3 has 11 amino acids. The CDR3 protein is CATPGQLGYTF. CDR3 nucleotides: TGTGCCACCCCGGGACAGCTTGGCTACACCTTC.

The rearrangement uses TRBV5-1 and TRBJ2-7, with a possible D match to TRBD1 (5 bases). CDR3 length: 14 residues. V gave up 3 bases and J gave up 1 base, with 11 bases separating them. Germline lookup yields CDR1 SGHRS and CDR2 YFSETQ. The CDR3 bases are TGCGCCAGCAGCTCAACGACAGATTCCTACGAGCAGTACTTC. It translates to CASSSTTDSYEQYF.

A single count supports this clone. The chain joins TRBV27 to TRBJ1-2; D uncertain. This CDR3 is 12 amino acids long. Germline V gene data show CDR1 as MNHEY and CDR2 as SMNVEV (reference sequence). Trimming left V 4 bases short and J 6 bases short, with 9 bases between. In DNA form, the CDR3 reads TGTGCCAGCAGTTCCAGGACTAATGGCTACACCTTC. Amino acids: CASSSRTNGYTF.

The chain carries TRBV27 and TRBJ2-3; D gene unclear. The CDR3 extends over 14 amino acids. From germline, CDR1 is MNHEY and CDR2 SMNVEV (reference sequence). V lost 3 bases to trimming and J lost 4 bases, with 11 bases between them. The CDR3 here is CASSFGSQSDTQYF. The CDR3, as DNA: TGTGCCAGCAGTTTCGGTAGCCAGTCAGATACGCAGTATTTT.

This clone was seen only once. The rearrangement uses TRBV19 and TRBJ1-4; 9 bases agree with TRBD1. V was pared by 9 bases and J by 8 bases, with 10 bases of the junction left unmatched. This CDR3 comprises 14 residues. CDR1 is LNHDA, CDR2 SQIVND, per germline (reference sequence). The CDR3 loop is CASRAQGAPEKLFF. CDR3 nucleotides: TGTGCCAGCCGTGCACAGGGGGCGCCGGAAAAACTGTTTTTT. Looking up the rest from reference TRBV19 and TRBJ1-4 gives the full variable domain: DGGITQSPKYLFRKEGQNVTLSCEQNLNHDAMYWYRQDPGQGLRLIYYSQIVNDFQKGDIAEGYSVSREKKESFPLTVTSAQKNPTAFYLCASRAQGAPEKLFFGSGTQLSVL.

The chain combines TRBV18 with TRBJ2-1, with 8 bases lining up with TRBD2. Unmatched junction bases numbered 8, after V lost 1 base and J lost 3 bases. Germline V gene sequence: CDR1 KGHSH, CDR2 LQKENI. The CDR3 runs to 17 residues. DNA for the CDR3: TGTGCCAGCTCACCACTTAATAGCGGGACGTACTACAATGAGCAGTTCTTC. It is translated as CASSPLNSGTYYNEQFF. The full variable domain, rest sourced from reference TRBV18 and TRBJ2-1, is NAGVMQNPRHLVRRRGQEARLRCSPMKGHSHVYWYRQLPEEGLKFMVYLQKENIIDESGMPKERFSAEFPKEGPSILRIQQVVRGDSAAYFCASSPLNSGTYYNEQFFGPGTRLTVL.

The rearrangement uses TRBV27 and TRBJ2-1, with D maybe TRBD1 (5 bases). V was shortened by 5 bases and J by 4 bases, with 6 bases between the two germline ends. The CDR3 has 12 residues. The germline CDR1 and CDR2 sequences are MNHEY and SMNVEV (reference sequence). The CDR3 nucleotides are TGTGCCAGCAGTGACAGTTACAATGAGCAGTTCTTC. It is translated as CASSDSYNEQFF.

The chain joins TRBV27 to TRBJ1-1; no definite D call. Germline CDR1 is MNHEY and CDR2 is SMNVEV (reference sequence). Deletions cut 6 bases from V and 4 bases from J, with 15 bases between. This CDR3 is built from 14 residues. The CDR3 DNA sequence: TGTGCCAGCAGCCTAAGGATTTGGAGCACTGAAGCTTTCTTT. It encodes CASSLRIWSTEAFF.

V and J are TRBV6-6 and TRBJ2-6; 9 bases are a match to TRBD1. V lost 8 bases and J lost 4; bases outside the gene matches: 6. CDR3 length equals 15 residues. CDR1 MNHNY and CDR2 SVGAGI come from the germline V gene (reference sequence). The CDR3 region is CASSGTGLGANVLTF. CDR3 nucleotide sequence: TGTGCCAGCTCCGGGACAGGGTTAGGGGCCAACGTCCTGACTTTC.

The rearrangement uses TRBV28 and TRBJ2-5, with a weak D call TRBD1 (6 bases). The DNA matches TRBJ2-7 better at its end, which makes the J call doubtful. Germline values: CDR1 MDHEN, CDR2 SYDVKM. The CDR3 sequence is 13 residues long. In DNA, the CDR3 is TGTGCCACACAGGACAGCTCCCCCTACGAGCAGTACTTC. Translated, it gives CATQDSSPYEQYF.

The chain links TRBV5-1 to TRBJ2-1; D is possibly TRBD2 (6 bases). The CDR3 covers 16 residues. Germline assignment: CDR1 SGHRS and CDR2 YFSETQ. V was cut by 4 bases and J by 6 bases, with 20 bases left in between. This CDR3 reads CASSEFRTIGGNEQFF. The DNA of the CDR3 is TGCGCCAGCAGCGAGTTTCGGACTATTGGTGGCAATGAGCAGTTCTTC.

The chain combines TRBV11-2 with TRBJ1-1; D might be TRBD1 (6 bases). V lost 4 bases, J lost 0 bases, and 15 bases lay in between. This CDR3 has 16 residues. Germline CDR1 and CDR2: SGHAT and FQNNGV. The CDR3 sequence: CASSSRGGAMNTEAFF. In nucleotides, the CDR3 is TGTGCCAGCAGCTCCAGAGGGGGGGCCATGAACACTGAAGCTTTCTTT.

V gene TRBV5-1 combines with J gene TRBJ2-7; tentatively, D is TRBD2 (7 bases). Germline V gene sequence: CDR1 SGHRS, CDR2 YFSETQ. CDR3 length equals 14 residues. Trimming shortened V by 0 bases and J by 5 bases, and 12 bases separated the two germline ends. The CDR3 nucleotides are TGCGCCAGCAGCTTGGCTCGGGGGGCCCACGAGCAGTACTTC. Its protein product is CASSLARGAHEQYF.

The sample holds one count of this clone. V is TRBV2 and J is TRBJ2-2; D ambiguous. This CDR3 spans 14 amino acids. Trimming stripped 1 base from V and 6 bases from J, with 9 bases between. Germline lookup yields CDR1 SNHLY and CDR2 FYNNEI. The DNA of the CDR3 is TGTGCCAGCAGTGAAGGCCTAGGCGCCGGGGAGCTGTTTTTT. Translating it yields CASSEGLGAGELFF. The variable domain in full, completed from reference TRBV2 and TRBJ2-2, reads EPEVTQTPSHQVTQMGQEVILRCVPISNHLYFYWYRQILGQKVEFLVSFYNNEISEKSEIFDDQFSVERPDGSNFTLKIRSTKLEDSAMYFCASSEGLGAGELFFGEGSRLTVL.

This chain connects TRBV18 to TRBJ2-5; a possible D gene is TRBD1 (6 bases). The DNA matches TRBJ2-7 better at its end, which makes the J call doubtful. Germline V gene sequence: CDR1 KGHSH, CDR2 LQKENI. The CDR3 is 13 amino acids. The CDR3 DNA reads TGTGCCAGCTCCCGTCAGGGGTCGGTCGAGCAGTACTTC. It codes for CASSRQGSVEQYF.

The chain couples TRBV5-1 to TRBJ2-5; tentative D call: TRBD2 (6 bases). The V gene's germline CDR1 is SGHRS and CDR2 YFSETQ. The V gene lost 4 bases and the J gene lost 5 bases, with 12 bases spanning the gap. The CDR3 is 13 amino acids. This CDR3 reads CASSLGLVETQYF. In DNA, the CDR3 is TGCGCCAGCAGCCTGGGACTGGTGGAGACCCAGTACTTC.

V is TRBV9 and J is TRBJ2-2; possibly TRBD2 for D (6 bases). V lost 0 bases to trimming and J lost 4 bases, with 16 bases between them. Germline-derived CDR1 and CDR2 are SGDLS and YYNGEE. This CDR3 is 17 amino acids long. The CDR3 DNA follows: TGTGCCAGCAGCGTAGGGCGGGACTCCCTGGGCACCGGGGAGCTGTTTTTT. It encodes CASSVGRDSLGTGELFF.

About this clone: Other DNA sequences within the sample encode an identical CDR3. The chain joins TRBV27 to TRBJ2-7; TRBD1 is a possible D gene (5 bases). Trimming removed 0 bases at V and 4 bases at J, with 13 bases between. Germline V gives CDR1 MNHEY, CDR2 SMNVEV (reference sequence). The CDR3 covers 15 residues. CDR3 loop: CASSLSKGRGYEQYF. Written as DNA, the CDR3 is TGTGCCAGCAGTTTATCGAAGGGTAGGGGATACGAGCAGTACTTC.

This clone was observed a handful of times. The V call is TRBV4-1, the J call TRBJ1-5; tentatively, D is TRBD1 (5 bases). From germline, CDR1 is MGHRA and CDR2 YSYEKL. The CDR3 extends over 17 amino acids. Trimming removed 1 base at V and 0 bases at J, with 13 bases between. CDR3 amino acids: CASSQAGGRISNQPQHF. The DNA of the CDR3 is TGCGCCAGCAGCCAAGCCGGGGGTAGGATTAGCAATCAGCCCCAGCATTTT.